One and the same sample provided the 17 T cell receptor beta chains below, sequenced in a study of shared T cell receptors in the human thymus. Profiled with immunoSEQ multiplex PCR; TCRdb holds only in-frame clones, not every one. The top ten hold 0.0094% of the sample, which has hundreds of thousands of clones, over 75% seen once. The same data also went into a second study, on human thymus T cells.

The sample comprised thymocytes. The receptor source for this set is a boy less than two years old with a congenital heart defect.

The V call is TRBV29-1, the J call TRBJ1-3; D call uncertain. The CDR3 has 14 residues. Germline loops: CDR1 SQVTM, CDR2 ANQGSEA. With 1 base removed from V and 0 bases from J, the gap between germline ends came to 7 bases. This CDR3 is CSVEGRDSGNTIYF. The CDR3 nucleotides read TGCAGCGTTGAAGGGAGGGACTCTGGAAACACCATATATTTT.

This clone was seen only a few times. The chain combines TRBV7-2 with TRBJ1-1; weak D call: TRBD1 (5 bases). CDR1 SGHTA and CDR2 FQGNSA come from the germline V gene. V dropped 5 bases and J dropped 1 base, with 14 bases sitting between them. The CDR3 extends over 15 amino acids. This chain's CDR3 is CASSRSGGRNTEAFF. CDR3 DNA: TGTGCCAGCAGCAGGTCGGGGGGGAGGAACACTGAAGCTTTCTTT.

The table lists this clone with a count of one. V and J are TRBV19 and TRBJ2-1; 7 bases line up with TRBD2. The length of the CDR3 is 15 residues. The trim removed 6 bases at V and 6 bases at J, leaving 11 bases unmatched. Germline CDR1 LNHDA, CDR2 SQIVND (reference sequence). The CDR3 DNA sequence: TGTGCCAGTAGCACGGGTCTGGCGGGAGTCAATGAGCAGTTCTTC. The encoded protein is CASSTGLAGVNEQFF.

CDR3 sequence reads: CASSTTTSGGNEQFF. CDR3 DNA: TGTGCCAGCAGTACTACGACTAGTGGGGGGAATGAGCAGTTCTTC. The chain carries TRBV27 and TRBJ2-1; maybe TRBD2 (6 bases). V shed 5 bases and J shed 7 bases, with 18 bases lying between them. The CDR3 extends over 15 amino acids. The germline gives CDR1 MNHEY, CDR2 SMNVEV (reference sequence).

This clone was seen only once. V gene TRBV10-2 combines with J gene TRBJ1-2; no clear D gene. Germline V gene lookup returns CDR1 WSHSY and CDR2 SAAADI. Deletions cut 2 bases from V and 4 bases from J, with 5 bases between. CDR3 length: 12 amino acids. CDR3 bases: TGCGCCAGCAGTGAGGGGCTCTATGGCTACACCTTC. Amino acid sequence: CASSEGLYGYTF.

This sequence joins TRBV27 and TRBJ1-4; TRBD1 is a possible D gene (6 bases). The germline V gene has CDR1 MNHEY and CDR2 SMNVEV (reference sequence). There are 15 residues in the CDR3. Trimming left V 5 bases short and J 8 bases short, with 18 bases between. CDR3 DNA: TGTGCCAGCAGTCCTATTGACAGGCTAGGCGAAAAACTGTTTTTT. This translates into CASSPIDRLGEKLFF.

V is TRBV19 and J is TRBJ2-7; 7 nucleotides line up with TRBD1. Germline V gives CDR1 LNHDA, CDR2 SQIVND (reference sequence). Trimming at V came to 5 bases and at J to 4 bases, leaving 5 bases not matched to a gene. There are 13 residues in the CDR3. The CDR3 nucleotides are TGTGCCAGTAGTCCGGGACAGAATTACGAGCAGTACTTC. This sequence encodes CASSPGQNYEQYF.

The chain joins TRBV2 to TRBJ2-4, with 8 positions matching TRBD1. CDR1 is SNHLY and CDR2 is FYNNEI in the germline V gene. The trim removed 7 bases at V and 6 bases at J, leaving 8 bases unmatched. The CDR3 sequence is 14 residues long. The chain's CDR3 is CASTGQVTANIQYF. In nucleotides, the CDR3 is TGTGCCAGCACGGGACAGGTGACTGCAAACATTCAGTACTTC.

The rearrangement joins TRBV12-2 to TRBJ1-5. TRBV12-2 is described as a pseudogene. This CDR3 spans 17 amino acids. The chain's CDR3 is CASRLACGGSNNQPQHF. The CDR3 nucleotides read TGTGCAAGTCGCTTAGCGTGCGGAGGCAGCAACAATCAGCCCCAGCATTTT.

The J gene is TRBJ2-3, the V gene TRBV4-3; 8 positions match TRBD2. The CDR3 is 20 amino acids. The ends lost 4 bases at V and 0 bases at J; junction bases unmatched: 18. Germline V gene sequence: CDR1 LGHNA, CDR2 YSLEER. The CDR3 sequence is CASSRVAGASGPPSTDTQYF. DNA for the CDR3: TGCGCCAGCAGCCGCGTTGCCGGGGCTAGCGGGCCTCCTAGCACAGATACGCAGTATTTT.

The chain has TRBV2 and TRBJ2-6; D may be TRBD1 (6 bases). Germline V gives CDR1 SNHLY, CDR2 FYNNEI. The V end lost 4 bases, the J end lost 0 bases, and 16 bases lay between the germline ends. The CDR3 consists of 18 residues. DNA for the CDR3: TGTGCCAGCAGTGCCAGGACAGACCACCTCTCTGGGGCCAACGTCCTGACTTTC. Amino acids: CASSARTDHLSGANVLTF.

V gene TRBV5-1 combines with J gene TRBJ2-7; 9 bases line up with TRBD1. Germline V CDR1 and CDR2: SGHRS, YFSETQ. The CDR3 is 14 residues long. Trimming at V came to 3 bases and at J to 5 bases, leaving 6 bases not matched to a gene. CDR3 in DNA: TGCGCCAGCAGCTCCTGGGACAGGGTCCACGAGCAGTACTTC. This gives the protein CASSSWDRVHEQYF.

The chain links TRBV9 to TRBJ2-1; 8 positions match TRBD2. The CDR3 loop spans 16 amino acids. With 0 bases clipped from V and 2 bases from J, the junction kept 4 bases outside the gene matches. Germline V gene sequence: CDR1 SGDLS, CDR2 YYNGEE. This CDR3 is CASSVGKREPYNEQFF. Written as DNA, the CDR3 is TGTGCCAGCAGCGTAGGGAAGCGGGAGCCCTACAATGAGCAGTTCTTC. The variable domain in full, completed from reference TRBV9 and TRBJ2-1, reads DSGVTQTPKHLITATGQRVTLRCSPRSGDLSVYWYQQSLDQGLQFLIQYYNGEERAKGNILERFSAQQFPDLHSELNLSSLELGDSALYFCASSVGKREPYNEQFFGPGTRLTVL.

This chain joins TRBV15 and TRBJ2-2; TRBD1 is a possible D gene (5 bases). The germline gives CDR1 LNHNV, CDR2 YYDKDF (reference sequence). Trimming pared 3 bases from V and 7 bases from J, leaving 15 bases between. The CDR3 has 15 residues. CDR3 residues: CATSREKGVRGELFF. The CDR3 DNA follows: TGTGCCACCAGCAGGGAAAAAGGGGTGCGCGGGGAGCTGTTTTTT.

This chain links TRBV19 with TRBJ1-2; 7 bases fit TRBD1. Per the germline V gene, CDR1 is LNHDA and CDR2 is SQIVND (reference sequence). The CDR3 runs to 15 residues. Trimming removed 4 bases from V and 4 bases from J; junction bases left unmatched: 9. DNA of the CDR3: TGTGCCAGTAGTAAACGTAAACAGGGGTTCTATGGCTACACCTTC. Translating it yields CASSKRKQGFYGYTF.

This clone has just one count. The rearrangement joins TRBV30 to TRBJ1-5; D is undetermined. The germline V and J ends were trimmed by 1 base and 0 bases, with 7 bases remaining between them. This CDR3 spans 14 amino acids. Germline CDR1 and CDR2: GTSNPN and SVGIG (reference sequence). CDR3 sequence: CAWSEADSNQPQHF. CDR3 bases: TGTGCCTGGAGTGAGGCGGATAGCAATCAGCCCCAGCATTTT.

V and J are TRBV7-3 and TRBJ1-1; a weak D match, TRBD1 (6 bases). V lost 4 bases and J 1 base, leaving 10 bases between the germline ends. CDR1 is SGHTA, CDR2 FQGTGA, per germline. The CDR3 consists of 14 residues. CDR3 sequence (DNA): TGTGCCAGCAGCTCCAAAGGGGGGAACACTGAAGCTTTCTTT. Translated: CASSSKGGNTEAFF.